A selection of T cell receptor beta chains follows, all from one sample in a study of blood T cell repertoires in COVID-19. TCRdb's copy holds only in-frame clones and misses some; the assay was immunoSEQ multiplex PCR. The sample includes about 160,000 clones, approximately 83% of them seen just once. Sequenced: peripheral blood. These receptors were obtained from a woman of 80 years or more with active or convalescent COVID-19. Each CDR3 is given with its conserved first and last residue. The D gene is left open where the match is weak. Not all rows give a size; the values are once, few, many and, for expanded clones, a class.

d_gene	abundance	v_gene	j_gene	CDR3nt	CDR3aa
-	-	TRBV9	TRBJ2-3	TGTGCCAGCAGCCCTTGGACAGCTAGCACAGATACGCAGTATTTT	CASSPWTASTDTQYF
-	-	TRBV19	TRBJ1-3	TGTGCCAGTAGTATCCTGGGAAACACCATATATTTT	CASSILGNTIYF
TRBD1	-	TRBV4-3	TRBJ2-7	TGCGCCAGCAGCCCGGACAGGGCCCCCTACGAGCAGTACTTC	CASSPDRAPYEQYF
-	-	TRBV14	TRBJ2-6	TGTGCCAGCAGCCAGGCATCTGGGGCCAACGTCCTGACTTTC	CASSQASGANVLTF
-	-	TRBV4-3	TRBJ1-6	TGCGCCAGCAGCCAAGATTGGGGGGGTTCACCCCTCCACTTT	CASSQDWGGSPLHF
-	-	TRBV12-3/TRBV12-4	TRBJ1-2	TGTGCCAGCAGTTTACAGGGGAACTATGGCTACACCTTC	CASSLQGNYGYTF
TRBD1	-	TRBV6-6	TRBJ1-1	TGTGCCAGCAGGCTAGACAGGGACACTGAAGCTTTCTTT	CASRLDRDTEAFF
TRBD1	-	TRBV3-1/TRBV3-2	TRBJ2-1	TGTGCCAGCAAACCGGGACAGGGACACTACAATGAGCAGTTCTTC	CASKPGQGHYNEQFF
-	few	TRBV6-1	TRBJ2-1	TGTGCCAGCAGTGAATTAGAACCGGGAAGGAATGAGCAGTTCTTC	CASSELEPGRNEQFF
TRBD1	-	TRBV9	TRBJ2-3	TGTGCCAGCAGCGCCAACCCGGGACAGGGGGTAACAGATACGCAGTATTTT	CASSANPGQGVTDTQYF
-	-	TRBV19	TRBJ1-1	TGTGCCAGTAGTACCTTTTGGAGGGGCAGCACTGAAGCTTTCTTT	CASSTFWRGSTEAFF
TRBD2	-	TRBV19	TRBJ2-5	TGTGCCAGCCTAGCGGGGGGGTCCTCGGGGGAGACCCAGTACTTC	CASLAGGSSGETQYF
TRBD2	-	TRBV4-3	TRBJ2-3	TGCGCCAGCAGCCAAGAAGATCCCGGGACTAGCGGGGAATCTAGCACAGATACGCAGTATTTT	CASSQEDPGTSGESSTDTQYF
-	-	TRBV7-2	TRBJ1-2	TGTGCCAGCAGCTTAGACTCCGGGCGGGTGGGCTATGGCTACACCTTC	CASSLDSGRVGYGYTF
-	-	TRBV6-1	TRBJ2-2	TGTGCCAGCAGTGAGCGAGGTCAGAACACCGGGGAGCTGTTTTTT	CASSERGQNTGELFF
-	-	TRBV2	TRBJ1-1	TGTGCCAGCAGTAAACTCCAGGGGAACACTGAAGCTTTCTTT	CASSKLQGNTEAFF
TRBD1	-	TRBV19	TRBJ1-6	TGTGCCAGTAGTGTCTCCTCGGGACAGGACCTCCCCTATAATTCACCCCTCCACTTT	CASSVSSGQDLPYNSPLHF
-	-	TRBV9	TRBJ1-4	TGTGCCAGCAGCGTCTCGACAGGCTATAATGAAAAACTGTTTTTT	CASSVSTGYNEKLFF
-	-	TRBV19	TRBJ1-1	TGTGCCAGTAGGACAGTAACTAACACTGAAGCTTTCTTT	CASRTVTNTEAFF
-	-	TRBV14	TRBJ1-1	TGTGCCAGCAGCCAAGAGTTGCTACGGGGGGAAGCTTTCTTT	CASSQELLRGEAFF
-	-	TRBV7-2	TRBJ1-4	TGTGCCAGCAGCTTAGTTGGGAGGGGCACTAATGAAAAACTGTTTTTT	CASSLVGRGTNEKLFF
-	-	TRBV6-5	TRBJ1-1	TGTGCCAGCAGTTACTCGTTCAGGGTGAACACTGAAGCTTTCTTT	CASSYSFRVNTEAFF
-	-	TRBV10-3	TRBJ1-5	TGTGCCATCAGTGAGTCTGGGACACAAAATCAGCCCCAGCATTTT	CAISESGTQNQPQHF
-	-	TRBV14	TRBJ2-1	TGTGCCAGCAGCCAAGGGCTCTCCTACAATGAGCAGTTCTTC	CASSQGLSYNEQFF
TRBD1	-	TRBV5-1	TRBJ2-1	TGCGCCAGCAGCCCGAAGGACAGGGAGCTCTACAATGAGCAGTTCTTC	CASSPKDRELYNEQFF
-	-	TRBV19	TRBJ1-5	TGTGCCAGTAGTTATCAGGGTCAGGATCAGCCCCAGCATTTT	CASSYQGQDQPQHF
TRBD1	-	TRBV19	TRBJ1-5	TGTGCCAGTAGTACCAGGGACAGTCGATCCGGTTCTGGACCCCAGCATTTT	CASSTRDSRSGSGPQHF
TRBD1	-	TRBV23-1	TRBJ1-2	TGCGCCAGCAGTCAACTACGTACAGGGGTGTATGGCTACACCTTC	CASSQLRTGVYGYTF
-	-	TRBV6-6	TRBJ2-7	TGTGCCAGCAGTTACCGGTACGAGCAGTACTTC	CASSYRYEQYF
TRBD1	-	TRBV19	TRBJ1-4	TGTGCCACCTCCGAGGGGGCGTACAATGAAAAACTGTTTTTT	CATSEGAYNEKLFF
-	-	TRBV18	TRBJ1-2	TGTGCCAGCTCACCGGCAGGGGATCTCTATGGCTACACCTTC	CASSPAGDLYGYTF
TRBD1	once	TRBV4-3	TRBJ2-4	TGCGCCAGCAGCCAGGGGGACAGGGGTAATGTGGGAGCCAAAAACATTCAGTACTTC	CASSQGDRGNVGAKNIQYF
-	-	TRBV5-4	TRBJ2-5	TGTGCCAGCAGCTTGGCCGATCTAGAGAAGACCCAGTACTTC	CASSLADLEKTQYF
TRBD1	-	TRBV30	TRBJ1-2	TGTGCCTGGAGTACGACAGGGCATGGCTACACCTTC	CAWSTTGHGYTF
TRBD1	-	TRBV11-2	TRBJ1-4	TGTGCCAGCAGCTCCCAAATCCGTCAGGGGGGTAATGAAAAACTGTTTTTT	CASSSQIRQGGNEKLFF
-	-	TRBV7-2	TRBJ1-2	TGTGCCAGCAGCTGGACAGTAGGTGGCTACACCTTC	CASSWTVGGYTF
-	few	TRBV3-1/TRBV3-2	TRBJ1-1	TGTGCCAGCAGCCAAGCAGGGGTAGCTTTCTTT	CASSQAGVAFF
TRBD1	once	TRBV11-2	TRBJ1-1	TGTGCCAGCAGCCCGCTTCCTCAGGGGGCGCGAACTGAAGCTTTCTTT	CASSPLPQGARTEAFF
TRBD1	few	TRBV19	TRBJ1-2	TGTGCCAGTAGTATGCAGGGGGCGGCCTATGGCTACACCTTC	CASSMQGAAYGYTF
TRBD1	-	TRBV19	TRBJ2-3	TGTGCCAGTAGTAGCCCCAGGGGGAGCACAGATACGCAGTATTTT	CASSSPRGSTDTQYF
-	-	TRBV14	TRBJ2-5	TGTGCCAGCAGCCAAGTAAAAGAGACCCAGTACTTC	CASSQVKETQYF
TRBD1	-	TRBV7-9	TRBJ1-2	TGTGCCAGCAGGTCCAGCCCAATGACAGGGGACGGCTACACCTTC	CASRSSPMTGDGYTF
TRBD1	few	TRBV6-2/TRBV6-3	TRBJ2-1	TGTGCCAGCAGTGCCTGGGACAGGGACAATGAGCAGTTCTTC	CASSAWDRDNEQFF
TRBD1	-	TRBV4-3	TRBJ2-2	TGCGCCAGCAGCCAAGCCGGAACAGGGGGCATCGGGGAGCTGTTTTTT	CASSQAGTGGIGELFF
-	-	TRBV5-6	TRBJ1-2	TGTGCCAGCAGCTTGTATCAGGCTTGGGGCGGCTACACCTTC	CASSLYQAWGGYTF
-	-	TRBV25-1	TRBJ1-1	TGTGCCAGCAGTGGCGGGAACACTGAAGCTTTCTTT	CASSGGNTEAFF
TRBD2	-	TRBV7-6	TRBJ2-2	TGTGCCAGCAGCTTGTTACCGGGACTAGACACCGGGGAGCTGTTTTTT	CASSLLPGLDTGELFF
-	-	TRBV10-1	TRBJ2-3	TGCGCCAGCAGTGCGGGAACAGCCGGGGATACGCAGTATTTT	CASSAGTAGDTQYF
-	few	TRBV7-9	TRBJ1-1	TGTGCCAGCAGCTTAGCAACGGGTTCTATCACTGAAGCTTTCTTT	CASSLATGSITEAFF
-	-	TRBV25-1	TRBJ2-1	TGTGCCAGCAGTGATGGGGGGGGCAACGAGCAGTTCTTC	CASSDGGGNEQFF
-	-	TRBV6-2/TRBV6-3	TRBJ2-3	TGTGCCAGCAGTTCCCCTCGTGCAGATACGCAGTATTTT	CASSSPRADTQYF
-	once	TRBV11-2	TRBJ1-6	TGTGCCAGCAGCATTACAGGGCTTAATTCACCCCTCCACTTT	CASSITGLNSPLHF
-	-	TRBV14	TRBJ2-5	TGTGCCAGCAGCCAGCTCCTCGGGCGAGGGGAGACCCAGTACTTC	CASSQLLGRGETQYF
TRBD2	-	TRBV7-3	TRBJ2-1	TGTGCCAGTGGGACTAGCGGCCACAATGAGCAGTTCTTC	CASGTSGHNEQFF
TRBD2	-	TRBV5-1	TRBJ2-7	TGCGCCAGCAGCCCGAGCGGGGTGAACGAGCAGTACTTC	CASSPSGVNEQYF
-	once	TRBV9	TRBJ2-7	TGTGCCAGCAGCGCATCCACAGGTTCTTCCTACGAGCAGTACTTC	CASSASTGSSYEQYF
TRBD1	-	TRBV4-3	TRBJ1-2	TGCGCCAGCAGCCAAGACCGGGACAGGGCCCTCTATGGCTACACCTTC	CASSQDRDRALYGYTF
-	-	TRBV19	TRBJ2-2	TGTGCCAGTAGGGACAGTTTGGACACCGGGGAGCTGTTTTTT	CASRDSLDTGELFF
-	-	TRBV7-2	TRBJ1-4	TGTGCCAGCAGCTTCCGGACAGAAGAAAAACTGTTTTTT	CASSFRTEEKLFF
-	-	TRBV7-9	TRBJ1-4	TGTGCCAGCAGCTTGGGGGACATATTTTTT	CASSLGDIFF